These T cell receptor beta chains were read from a single sample in a study of response to subunit inactivated influenza vaccine. In TCRdb, the RT-PCR reads were re-called with MiXCR into one record per CDR3 protein. The sample consists of around 490,000 distinct CDR3 sequences, roughly 8.2% of them appearing once. Sequenced material: PBMCs from blood, taken less than 30 months after vaccination. The receptors stem from a man aged 45-69 years who received an inactivated influenza vaccine. Both conserved end residues are part of each CDR3. Fields, in order: J gene, D gene, V gene, clone size, CDR3 DNA, CDR3 protein. The D gene is left open where the match is weak. Not every row has a clone size; where given, it reads once, few, many or a size class.

>TRBJ2-4|TRBD1|TRBV6-1|NA
TGTGCCAGCAGTCTCAGGACAGGGGGTCCCCACATTCAGTACTTC
CASSLRTGGPHIQYF
>TRBJ2-3|NA|TRBV6-2/TRBV6-3|few
TGTGCCAGCACGACAGCGCGGTATACGCAGTATTTT
CASTTARYTQYF
>TRBJ2-7|TRBD2|TRBV7-9|NA
TGTGCCAGCAGAAAACTAGCGGGACCCTCCTACGAGCAGTACTTC
CASRKLAGPSYEQYF
>TRBJ2-5|TRBD2|TRBV24-1|few
TGTGCCACCAGTGACTTCACTAGCGGGGGTCGTAAAGAGACCCAGTACTTC
CATSDFTSGGRKETQYF
>TRBJ2-1|NA|TRBV7-2|few
TGTGCCAGTAGCCTCTTAGCGTACAATGAGCAGTTCTTC
CASSLLAYNEQFF
>TRBJ2-3|NA|TRBV6-2/TRBV6-3|few
TGTGCCAGCAGTTACCAGCCCCTAGATGCTAGCACAGATACGCAGTATTTT
CASSYQPLDASTDTQYF
>TRBJ2-7|NA|TRBV27|NA
TGTGCCAGCAGCCCGGCCCTTGGGGGCTACGAGCAGTACTTC
CASSPALGGYEQYF
>TRBJ2-2|NA|TRBV25-1|NA
TGTGCCAGCAGTGAAAACAGGAACACCGGGGAGCTGTTTTTT
CASSENRNTGELFF
>TRBJ2-2|NA|TRBV2|NA
TGTGCCAGCAGCGAGGGACCGGGCACCGGGGAGCTGTTTTTT
CASSEGPGTGELFF
>TRBJ1-2|NA|TRBV20-1|few
TGCAGTGCTAGTCCAGGGCCCAACTATGGCTACACCTTC
CSASPGPNYGYTF
>TRBJ2-7|TRBD1|TRBV10-3|NA
TGTGCCATCAAAAAGTTTACTGGGGACAGGGGCTACGAGCAGTACTTC
CAIKKFTGDRGYEQYF
>TRBJ2-7|NA|TRBV30|once
TGTGCCTGGCTGCCGGGGAACACCTACGAGCAGTACTTC
CAWLPGNTYEQYF
>TRBJ1-5|NA|TRBV7-6|few
TGTGCCAGCAGCCCTGGTACAGGAGGATTTAATAGCAATCAGCCCCAGCATTTT
CASSPGTGGFNSNQPQHF
>TRBJ2-7|NA|TRBV20-1|few
TGCAGTGCTCTTGGAGCCGGGACCGTCCGCTACGAGCAGTACTTC
CSALGAGTVRYEQYF
>TRBJ1-2|NA|TRBV18|few
TGTGCCAGCTCACCCGAGGGTCAGGTCTACACCTTC
CASSPEGQVYTF
>TRBJ2-7|NA|TRBV18|NA
TGTGCCAGCTCACCGGGCCAGGGGATGCACGAGCAGTACTTC
CASSPGQGMHEQYF
>TRBJ2-7|NA|TRBV24-1|NA
TGTGCCACCAGTGATTTGCTGGCTCCTAGCTCCTACGAGCAGTACTTC
CATSDLLAPSSYEQYF
>TRBJ2-7|NA|TRBV9|NA
TGTGCCAGCAGCGTAGAGGGGATGGGGGCCATCTCCTACGAGCAGTACTTC
CASSVEGMGAISYEQYF
>TRBJ2-3|TRBD2|TRBV7-6|few
TGTGCCAGCAGCTTAGGACTAGCGGGTGGGCCCACAGATACGCAGTATTTT
CASSLGLAGGPTDTQYF
>TRBJ2-2|NA|TRBV7-2|NA
TGTGCCAGCAGATCGACTCCAGGGTTGAACACCGGGGAGCTGTTTTTT
CASRSTPGLNTGELFF
>TRBJ1-5|TRBD1|TRBV20-1|many
TGCAGTGCTAGTGGGACAGGGGGCGGCGGTCAGCCCCAGCATTTT
CSASGTGGGGQPQHF
>TRBJ1-4|NA|TRBV21-1|NA
TGTGCCAGCAGCAGAGGGAAAACCGGGACAGGGTGCGAAAAACTGTTTTTT
CASSRGKTGTGCEKLFF